The entry that follows covers one T cell receptor beta chain sequence. The sample belongs to a study of blood T cell repertoires in COVID-19. Whole-study context: The United States, Italy and Spain provided the acute and convalescent COVID-19 samples. T cells, B-cell-depleted T cells, or PBMCs provided the cDNA or gDNA that served as material.

Germline lookup yields CDR1 SGDLS and CDR2 YYNGEE. The V segment lost 3 bases and the J segment 5 bases; nucleotides outside the gene matches: 10. The CDR3 consists of 15 residues. Per the original data handling: Researchers report that nucleated cell counts were estimated from reference gene primer amplification. Clones were read by immunoSEQ multiplex PCR, and TCRdb kept only the in-frame ones, dropping some. For V, J and clone size, that table is used; D and trimming come from the DNA. The profile covers some 40,000 clones, with more than 80% appearing a single time and approximately 15% taken by the ten largest.

This clonotype was obtained from a man between 45 and 60 years old with active or convalescent COVID-19. Source material: peripheral blood. This chain links TRBV9 with TRBJ2-5; 7 bases align to TRBD2. The CDR3 reads CASSEGPTSLETQYF. CDR3 DNA: TGTGCCAGCAGCGAGGGCCCGACTAGCCTTGAGACCCAGTACTTC.